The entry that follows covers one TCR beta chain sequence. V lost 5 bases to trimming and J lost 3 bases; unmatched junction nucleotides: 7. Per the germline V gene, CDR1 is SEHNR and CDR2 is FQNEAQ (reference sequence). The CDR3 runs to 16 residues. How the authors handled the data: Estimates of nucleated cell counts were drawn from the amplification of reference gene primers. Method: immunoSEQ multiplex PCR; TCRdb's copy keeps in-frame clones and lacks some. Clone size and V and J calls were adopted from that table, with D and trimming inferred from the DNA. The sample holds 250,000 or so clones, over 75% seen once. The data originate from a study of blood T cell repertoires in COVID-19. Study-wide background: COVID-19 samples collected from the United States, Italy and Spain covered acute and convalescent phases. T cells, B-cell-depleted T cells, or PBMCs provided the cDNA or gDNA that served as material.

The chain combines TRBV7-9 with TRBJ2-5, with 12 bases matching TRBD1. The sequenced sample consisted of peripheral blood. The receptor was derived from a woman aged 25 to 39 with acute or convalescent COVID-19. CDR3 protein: CASSPGTGGAEETQYF. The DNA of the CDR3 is TGTGCCAGCAGCCCGGGGACAGGGGGCGCGGAAGAGACCCAGTACTTC.